The next 14 T cell receptor beta chains were all read from a single sample in a study of blood T cell repertoires in COVID-19. Method: immunoSEQ multiplex PCR; TCRdb's copy keeps in-frame clones and lacks some. The sample records a few hundred thousand clones, about 85% being singletons. Sequencing input: peripheral blood. The receptors were gathered from a woman aged 18-29 years with acute or convalescent COVID-19.

V and J are TRBV28 and TRBJ2-7; no clear D gene. Germline-derived CDR1 and CDR2 are MDHEN and SYDVKM. This CDR3 comprises 15 residues. The V end lost 2 bases, the J end lost 0 bases, and 11 bases lay between the germline ends. The CDR3 spells CASSLIAGSSYEQYF. The DNA for the CDR3 is TGTGCCAGCAGTTTAATCGCTGGCAGCTCCTACGAGCAGTACTTC.

The rearrangement uses TRBV15 and TRBJ1-3; 7 nucleotides line up with TRBD1. The CDR3 covers 14 residues. In germline, CDR1 is LNHNV, CDR2 YYDKDF (reference sequence). V shed 7 bases, J shed 1 base, and the junction held 4 bases outside the gene matches. CDR3 DNA sequence: TGTGCCACCACGGAGGGGGCATCTGGAAACACCATATATTTT. Encoded protein: CATTEGASGNTIYF.

Comment on this clone: The same CDR3 arises from other DNA sequences in this sample as well. V is TRBV2 and J is TRBJ1-3; maybe TRBD1 (5 bases). The germline V gene has CDR1 SNHLY and CDR2 FYNNEI. Trimming shortened V by 5 bases and J by 0 bases, and 8 bases separated the two germline ends. The CDR3 extends over 14 amino acids. The CDR3 is CASSPQGSGNTIYF. CDR3 in DNA: TGTGCCAGCAGTCCCCAGGGCTCTGGAAACACCATATATTTT.

This clone has a handful of counts. The rearrangement links TRBV9 to TRBJ2-2; 10 bases fit TRBD2. J lost 6 bases, V lost 3 bases, and 11 bases had no gene match. Germline V gene data show CDR1 as SGDLS and CDR2 as YYNGEE. The CDR3 totals 17 residues. CDR3 amino acids: CASSASIAGGFSGELFF. The CDR3 bases are TGTGCCAGCAGCGCGTCAATAGCGGGGGGTTTCTCCGGGGAGCTGTTTTTT.

This chain connects TRBV6-1 to TRBJ1-4; D remains ambiguous. Germline CDR1 is MNHNS and CDR2 is SASEGT. V was clipped by 3 bases and J by 7 bases, with 24 bases between them. The CDR3 covers 18 residues. The CDR3 sequence: CASSDLTGGRGYSEKLFF. CDR3 DNA: TGTGCCAGCAGTGACTTAACCGGAGGGAGAGGATATAGTGAAAAACTGTTTTTT.

A single count supports this clone. The chain carries TRBV30 and TRBJ1-4; D is undetermined. Looked up from germline, CDR1 is GTSNPN and CDR2 is SVGIG (reference sequence). V lost 0 bases and J lost 8, with 13 bases in between. This CDR3 region has 14 residues. Written as DNA, the CDR3 is TGTGCCTGGAGTGTAGGAGAGGGAAGGGAAAAACTGTTTTTT. It encodes CAWSVGEGREKLFF.

This clone was observed a single time. This sequence joins TRBV24-1 and TRBJ1-4; possibly TRBD1 for D (6 bases). V gave up 8 bases and J gave up 0 bases, with 9 bases separating them. This CDR3 has 14 amino acids. The germline CDR1 and CDR2 sequences are KGHDR and SFDVKD. The CDR3 sequence: CATMDSSTNEKLFF. The DNA of the CDR3 is TGTGCCACCATGGACAGCTCAACTAATGAAAAACTGTTTTTT.

This chain links TRBV10-3 with TRBJ2-2; D is unclear. CDR1 and CDR2 from the germline V gene are ENHRY and SYGVKD. CDR3 length: 12 amino acids. The V gene lost 6 bases and the J gene lost 1 base, with 3 bases spanning the gap. The CDR3 sequence: CAIRQNTGELFF. The CDR3 DNA sequence: TGTGCCATCAGACAGAACACCGGGGAGCTGTTTTTT.

J is TRBJ1-5 and V is TRBV24-1, with a tentative D call TRBD1 (5 bases). Germline lookup yields CDR1 KGHDR and CDR2 SFDVKD. Trimming removed 4 bases at V and 1 base at J, with 10 bases between. The CDR3 runs to 15 residues. The CDR3: CATSEGGWSNQPQHF. The CDR3 DNA follows: TGTGCCACCAGTGAGGGGGGATGGAGCAATCAGCCCCAGCATTTT.

This rearrangement joins TRBV7-2 to TRBJ2-3; D might be TRBD2 (5 bases). Germline lookup yields CDR1 SGHTA and CDR2 FQGNSA. The CDR3 is 12 residues long. The V end was cut by 8 bases, the J end by 1 base, with 7 bases between. The CDR3 DNA reads TGTGCCAGCCGGGGAGGCACAGATACGCAGTATTTT. Encoded protein: CASRGGTDTQYF.

The CDR3 is CASSVSSGVGYEQYF. The CDR3, as DNA: TGTGCCAGCAGCGTTTCTAGCGGGGTCGGATACGAGCAGTACTTC. The chain is built from TRBV9 and TRBJ2-7; 9 bases align to TRBD2. The germline CDR1 and CDR2 sequences are SGDLS and YYNGEE. The length of the CDR3 is 15 residues. V was pared by 2 bases and J by 4 bases, with 7 bases of the junction left unmatched.

V and J are TRBV7-3 and TRBJ2-2, with 9 bases identical to TRBD2. The V segment lost 5 bases and the J segment 6 bases; nucleotides outside the gene matches: 7. CDR3 length: 15 amino acids. The germline gives CDR1 SGHTA, CDR2 FQGTGA. The CDR3 loop reads CASSPSLAGSGELFF. The CDR3 region has the DNA TGTGCCAGCAGCCCCTCGCTAGCGGGATCCGGGGAGCTGTTTTTT.

The V call is TRBV6-6, the J call TRBJ1-6, with D possibly being TRBD1 (6 bases). This CDR3 has 16 residues. From germline, CDR1 is MNHNY and CDR2 SVGAGI (reference sequence). V was pared by 5 bases and J by 0 bases, with 11 bases between. The CDR3, as DNA: TGTGCCAGCAGTCGACAGGCCAGCTCCTATAATTCACCCCTCCACTTT. Its protein is CASSRQASSYNSPLHF.

The chain is built from TRBV11-2 and TRBJ1-2; TRBD1 might be the D (5 bases). Trimming took off 1 base at V and 8 bases at J, with 17 bases between the two ends. This CDR3 spans 15 amino acids. Per the germline V gene, CDR1 is SGHAT and CDR2 is FQNNGV. The CDR3 region has the DNA TGTGCCAGCAGCTTAGTCTCTGAAGGGGTCTCCGGCTACACCTTC. This encodes CASSLVSEGVSGYTF.